Below are 23 T cell receptor beta chains sequenced from a single sample in a study of T cells after yellow fever vaccination. TCRdb ran MiXCR on the 5' RACE reads and lists one entry per CDR3 protein. The data show about 58,000 distinct CDR3 sequences, roughly 6.9% seen once. The sequences come from CD8+ T cells sorted from PBMCs, collected on the day of the first yellow fever vaccination. The origin of the receptors is a man between 18 and 29 years old who received the YFV17D yellow fever vaccine.

This clonotype was seen at least ten times. This chain links TRBV7-9 with TRBJ2-6, with D unresolved. CDR1 is SEHNR and CDR2 is FQNEAQ in the germline V gene (reference sequence). This CDR3 is 15 amino acids long. Trimming left V 1 base short and J 2 bases short, with 6 bases between. This chain's CDR3 is CASSLVNTGANVLTF. Written as DNA, the CDR3 is TGTGCCAGCAGCTTAGTCAATACTGGGGCCAACGTCCTGACTTTC.

This clonotype was counted many times. V gene TRBV10-3 combines with J gene TRBJ2-3, with D perhaps matching TRBD1 or TRBD2 (6 bases each). There are 15 residues in the CDR3. CDR1 and CDR2 (germline): ENHRY, SYGVKD. With 3 bases removed from V and 5 bases from J, the gap between germline ends came to 15 bases. The CDR3 sequence is CAISDPGGQGDTQYF. CDR3 coding DNA: TGTGCCATCAGTGACCCCGGGGGCCAGGGAGATACGCAGTATTTT.

This clonotype was seen ten or more times. V usage is TRBV12-3 or TRBV12-4 and J usage is TRBJ2-3, with 7 bases that match TRBD1. V shed 7 bases and J 1 base; nucleotides not matched to a gene: 8. The CDR3 is 15 residues long. The CDR3 region has the DNA TGTGCCAGCAACCCGACAGGGAAGCGCACAGATACGCAGTATTTT. Amino acids: CASNPTGKRTDTQYF.

This clonotype was seen repeatedly, ten times or more. The V gene is TRBV20-1, the J gene TRBJ1-2, with D hard to call. The CDR3 consists of 9 residues. From germline, CDR1 is DFQATT and CDR2 SNEGSKA (reference sequence). The CDR3 sequence is CSPDYGYTF. As DNA, the CDR3 is TGCAGCCCTGACTATGGCTACACCTTC.

The CDR3 is CASSPSLAGLQETQYF. The CDR3 region has the DNA TGTGCCAGCAGCCCCAGCCTAGCGGGGCTCCAAGAGACCCAGTACTTC. The chain carries TRBV3-1 and TRBJ2-5; 9 bases fit TRBD2. CDR3 size: 16 residues. Germline CDR1 LGHDT, CDR2 YNNKEL (reference sequence). V dropped 4 bases and J dropped 1; count of bases not matched to a gene: 7.

This chain connects TRBV5-4 to TRBJ1-3; D not resolved. Trimming removed 0 bases from V and 0 bases from J, with 7 bases in between. CDR1 is SGHNT and CDR2 is YYREEE in the germline V gene (reference sequence). CDR3 length: 15 amino acids. CDR3 DNA sequence: TGTGCCAGCAGCTTGGAAGGGTCCTCTGGAAACACCATATATTTT. Its protein product is CASSLEGSSGNTIYF.

As regards this clonotype: One end of the junction is discordant with germline, which a read error may explain. The chain carries TRBV5-5 and TRBJ1-1; D unresolved. Germline V lookup: CDR1 SGHKS, CDR2 YYEKEE (reference sequence). This CDR3 has 12 residues. The CDR3 region is CASSLWASEAFF. DNA of the CDR3: TGTGCCAGCAGCTTGTGGGCCTCTGAGGCTTTCTTT. The entire variable domain, with the rest obtained from reference TRBV5-5 and TRBJ1-1, is as follows: DAGVTQSPTHLIKTRGQQVTLRCSPISGHKSVSWYQQVLGQGPQFIFQYYEKEERGRGNFPDRFSARQFPNYSSELNVNALLLGDSALYLCASSLWASEAFFGQGTRLTVV.

A few counts support this clonotype. CDR3 in amino acids: CASSITQREQETQYF. CDR3 bases: TGTGCCAGCAGCATCACCCAGCGGGAGCAAGAGACCCAGTACTTC. The V call is TRBV7-9, the J call TRBJ2-5; 8 bases match TRBD2. This CDR3 comprises 15 residues. With V trimmed by 5 bases and J by 2 bases, 7 bases remained unmatched. CDR1 and CDR2 from the germline V gene are SEHNR and FQNEAQ (reference sequence).

The table lists this clonotype with many counts. CDR3 amino acids: CASCLAGGSNNEQFF. For the CDR3, the DNA is TGTGCCAGCTGTTTAGCGGGGGGGAGCAACAATGAGCAGTTCTTC. The chain uses TRBV10-3 and TRBJ2-1; TRBD2 matches at 11 bases. The CDR3 is made up of 15 amino acids. Germline V gene lookup returns CDR1 ENHRY and CDR2 SYGVKD. V shed 10 bases and J 5 bases; nucleotides not matched to a gene: 10.

This clonotype was seen repeatedly, ten times or more. The chain is built from TRBV6-5 and TRBJ2-1; D unclear. CDR1 and CDR2 (germline): MNHEY, SVGAGI. V lost 0 bases and J lost 5, with 8 bases in between. This CDR3 has 14 residues. In DNA form, the CDR3 reads TGTGCCAGCAGTTACTCGCTCGAGAACAATGAGCAGTTCTTC. This encodes CASSYSLENNEQFF.

This clonotype was observed a handful of times. The chain is built from TRBV7-8 and TRBJ2-3, with D maybe TRBD1 (5 bases). CDR1 is SGHVS, CDR2 FQNEAQ, per germline. V lost 5 bases and J 2 bases, leaving 11 bases between the germline ends. The length of the CDR3 is 14 residues. CDR3 DNA sequence: TGTGCCAGCAGCCTGGGGCCTCACACAGATACGCAGTATTTT. Its protein product is CASSLGPHTDTQYF.

This clonotype has a count of ten or more. The chain links TRBV4-1 to TRBJ2-1; TRBD2 matches 9 bases. The trim removed 1 base at V and 2 bases at J, leaving 3 bases unmatched. This CDR3 contains 16 residues. Germline assignment: CDR1 MGHRA and CDR2 YSYEKL. CDR3 in DNA: TGCGCCAGCAGCCAAGTTGCTAGCGGGGCCTACAATGAGCAGTTCTTC. As protein: CASSQVASGAYNEQFF.

This clonotype was seen many times. This chain joins TRBV4-1 and TRBJ2-5; the D is unclear. CDR3 size: 16 residues. Germline assignment: CDR1 MGHRA and CDR2 YSYEKL. Between the trimmed V and J ends, which lost 5 bases and 2 bases, there was a span of 18 bases. The CDR3 sequence is CASSFEPTDAQETQYF. CDR3 DNA: TGCGCCAGCAGCTTCGAACCGACCGACGCACAAGAGACCCAGTACTTC.

In its sample, this clonotype was seen many times. The chain joins TRBV6-5 to TRBJ2-5; no firm D call. Germline values: CDR1 MNHEY, CDR2 SVGAGI. V was clipped by 4 bases and J by 2 bases, with 8 bases between them. The CDR3 contains 13 residues. The chain's CDR3 is CASSSVLQETQYF. DNA for the CDR3: TGTGCCAGCAGTTCCGTACTTCAAGAGACCCAGTACTTC.

This clonotype has a count of ten or more. The J gene is TRBJ2-1, the V gene TRBV2; TRBD1 matches at 10 bases. Trimming at V came to 6 bases and at J to 8 bases, leaving 19 bases not matched to a gene. In germline, CDR1 is SNHLY, CDR2 FYNNEI. The CDR3 has 18 residues. The CDR3, as DNA: TGTGCCAGCAGATCCCCACGCTCCGTGGGACAGGGGAGGGATGAGCAGTTCTTC. Translation: CASRSPRSVGQGRDEQFF.

This clonotype has a count of ten or more. The chain employs TRBV27 and TRBJ1-2, with D perhaps matching TRBD1 (5 bases). Germline CDR1 reads MNHEY; CDR2 reads SMNVEV (reference sequence). Trimming pared 2 bases from V and 8 bases from J, leaving 18 bases between. The CDR3 has 15 amino acids. This CDR3 reads CASSLQARGPEGYTF. The CDR3 DNA reads as TGTGCCAGCAGTTTACAAGCGCGGGGCCCGGAGGGCTACACCTTC.

The chain couples TRBV12-3 or TRBV12-4 to TRBJ1-2; tentatively, D is TRBD1 (5 bases). CDR3 length: 14 amino acids. The germline V and J ends were trimmed by 3 bases and 4 bases, with 12 bases remaining between them. The DNA for the CDR3 is TGTGCCAGCAGTTTCTCGGGGGTTGGCTATGGCTACACCTTC. Its translation: CASSFSGVGYGYTF.

The chain employs TRBV12-3 or TRBV12-4 and TRBJ1-1; D is unresolved. The CDR3 spans 16 residues. V was cut by 2 bases and J by 6 bases, with 19 bases left in between. The CDR3 DNA reads as TGTGCCAGCAGTTTACCGTACCTCCGAAGTTGGTCTGAAGCTTTCTTT. Protein product: CASSLPYLRSWSEAFF.

Ten or more counts support this clonotype. The chain employs TRBV30 and TRBJ1-1; D unresolved. The CDR3 runs 13 residues. Germline values: CDR1 GTSNPN, CDR2 SVGIG (reference sequence). Trimming took off 0 bases at V and 0 bases at J, with 5 bases between the two ends. In nucleotides, the CDR3 is TGTGCCTGGAGTGTACAAGTGAACACTGAAGCTTTCTTT. Protein sequence: CAWSVQVNTEAFF.

This clonotype has ten or more counts. The J gene is TRBJ2-7, the V gene TRBV5-5; no firm D call. There are 11 residues in the CDR3. With 4 bases removed from V and 4 bases from J, the gap between germline ends came to 6 bases. Germline V CDR1 and CDR2: SGHKS, YYEKEE (reference sequence). The CDR3 reads CASSHGYEQYV. DNA for the CDR3: TGTGCCAGCAGCCATGGTTACGAGCAGTACGTC.

This clonotype showed up many times. The chain carries TRBV7-6 and TRBJ1-6, with D tentatively TRBD1 (5 bases). Germline V gives CDR1 SGHVS, CDR2 FNYEAQ. V lost 0 bases and J 6 bases, leaving 15 bases between the germline ends. This CDR3 spans 17 amino acids. CDR3 in amino acids: CASSLAPFRDANSPLHF. The CDR3 nucleotides are TGTGCCAGCAGCTTAGCGCCCTTCCGGGACGCTAATTCACCCCTCCACTTT.

The rearrangement joins TRBV9 to TRBJ1-2; TRBD1 might be the D (5 bases). Germline values: CDR1 SGDLS, CDR2 YYNGEE. The CDR3 consists of 14 residues. V lost 4 bases and J lost 1, with 11 bases in between. The CDR3 loop is CASSSQGINYGYTF. As DNA, the CDR3 is TGTGCCAGCAGCTCGCAGGGCATTAACTATGGCTACACCTTC. Full variable domain (rest looked up from reference TRBV9 and TRBJ1-2): DSGVTQTPKHLITATGQRVTLRCSPRSGDLSVYWYQQSLDQGLQFLIQYYNGEERAKGNILERFSAQQFPDLHSELNLSSLELGDSALYFCASSSQGINYGYTFGSGTRLTVV.

This clonotype was seen many times. The rearrangement joins TRBV6-1 to TRBJ2-7; the D gene is possibly TRBD1 (7 bases). This CDR3 comprises 14 residues. V lost 6 bases and J lost 3, with 15 bases in between. The germline CDR1 and CDR2 sequences are MNHNS and SASEGT. The CDR3 loop is CASSSQGGVYEQYF. The CDR3 bases are TGTGCCAGCAGCTCCCAGGGGGGAGTCTACGAGCAGTACTTC.